This T cell receptor beta chain is drawn from a study of T cell responses to AZD1222 COVID-19 vaccine. Notes on the study in general: The study identified only a handful of AZD1222 recipients as seropositive at baseline.

As regards this clone: No antigen is known for it.

The data were produced by immunoSEQ multiplex PCR, yet TCRdb's version contains in-frame clones alone and is incomplete. The repertoire holds about 150,000 clones, with 92% as singletons. The germline V gene has CDR1 KGHSH and CDR2 LQKENI. V shed 1 base and J 5 bases; nucleotides not matched to a gene: 13. CDR3 length: 18 residues. This specimen consisted of peripheral blood, obtained 28 days after the second AZD1222 dose. This clonotype was sampled from an adult who received the AZD1222 COVID-19 vaccine. The chain uses TRBV18 and TRBJ2-2; 7 nucleotides line up with TRBD1. CDR3 sequence reads: CASSPLFPGDSKTGELFF. CDR3 in DNA: TGTGCCAGCTCACCACTCTTCCCCGGGGACAGCAAAACCGGGGAGCTGTTTTTT. Full variable domain (rest looked up from reference TRBV18 and TRBJ2-2): NAGVMQNPRHLVRRRGQEARLRCSPMKGHSHVYWYRQLPEEGLKFMVYLQKENIIDESGMPKERFSAEFPKEGPSILRIQQVVRGDSAAYFCASSPLFPGDSKTGELFFGEGSRLTVL.